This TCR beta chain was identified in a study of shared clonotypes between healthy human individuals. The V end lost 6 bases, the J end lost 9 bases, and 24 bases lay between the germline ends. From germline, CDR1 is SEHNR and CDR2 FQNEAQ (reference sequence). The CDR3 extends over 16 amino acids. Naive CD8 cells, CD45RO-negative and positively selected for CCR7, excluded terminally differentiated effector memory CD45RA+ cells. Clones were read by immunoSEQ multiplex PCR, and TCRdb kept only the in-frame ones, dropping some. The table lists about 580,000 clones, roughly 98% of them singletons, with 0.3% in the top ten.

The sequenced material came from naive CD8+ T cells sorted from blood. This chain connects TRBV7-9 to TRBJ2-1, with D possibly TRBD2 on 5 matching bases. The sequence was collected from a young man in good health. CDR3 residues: CASSDPRELLEVEQFF. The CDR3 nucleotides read TGTGCCAGCAGTGATCCCCGGGAACTCCTCGAGGTTGAGCAGTTCTTC.